This TCR beta chain was sequenced for a study of T cell repertoires in cytomegalovirus infection. Unmatched junction bases numbered 9, after V lost 5 bases and J lost 0 bases. CDR3 length equals 18 residues. The germline CDR1 and CDR2 sequences are MNHGY and SAAAGT. Points on this clonotype: Its specificity is unknown.

TCRdb recomputed calls from the reads with MiXCR, one row per CDR3 protein. The sample holds approximately 600,000 distinct CDR3 sequences, roughly 43% seen once. The origin of this receptor is a human donor in good health (CMV status not recorded). Some clones in this sample may be carry-over from other donors' samples. This chain joins TRBV6-8 and TRBJ2-7; 14 bases are shared with TRBD2. The sample here was cultured PBMCs, taken from culture after CMV antigen stimulation. CDR3 DNA: TGTGCCAGCAGTGTGGGTCCCGGGACTAGCGGGAGCTCCTACGAGCAGTACTTC. This encodes CASSVGPGTSGSSYEQYF.